The entry that follows covers one T cell receptor beta chain sequence. This specimen comes from a study of cytomegalovirus exposure and HLA in healthy donors. The CDR3 is 15 amino acids. CDR1 is MNHEY and CDR2 is SMNVEV in the germline V gene (reference sequence). 60 Vbeta and 13 Jbeta primers were used in PCR. Here immunoSEQ multiplex PCR was the method, and the copy in TCRdb shows in-frame clones only, minus some. The table records 150,000 to 200,000 clones, 85% to 90% of them present only once. The receptor was derived from a woman younger than 30 in good health and CMV-seronegative. The chain links TRBV27 to TRBJ2-5; TRBD2 matches at 10 bases. The end of the DNA fits TRBJ2-7 better, so the J call may be wrong. The sequencing input was PBMCs. The CDR3 DNA sequence: TGTGCCAGCAGTCGACGGACTAGCGGATCCTACGAGCAGTACTTC. Residues: CASSRRTSGSYEQYF.